A selection of T cell receptor beta chains follows, all from one sample in a study of CD8 T cells in Susac syndrome. TCRdb ran MiXCR on the immunoSEQ multiplex PCR reads and lists one entry per CDR3 protein. The sample consists of 130,000 or so distinct CDR3 sequences, over 90% of them appearing once. Sequenced sample: CD4+ T cells from PBMCs. These receptor sequences come from a human donor with Susac syndrome. The CDR3 runs from the conserved cysteine through the conserved F or W. Clone size is given for some rows only: seen once, a few or many times, or a class if the clone is expanded.

TRBV6-5	-	TRBJ2-2	CASSYQSWAGSTGELFF
TRBV3-1	-	TRBJ2-1	CASSLSSAPLNEQFF
TRBV14	once	TRBJ2-1	CASSQDPPSGVSNEQFF
TRBV20-1	-	TRBJ2-3	CSARGGKQTSGTDTQYF
TRBV20-1	-	TRBJ1-2	CSAPGLPHGYTF
TRBV14	-	TRBJ2-6	CASSPYPPGANVLTF
TRBV3-1	-	TRBJ1-1	CASSQGQQINTEAFF
TRBV5-1	-	TRBJ2-3	CASHGLATDTQYF
TRBV7-9	-	TRBJ2-1	CASSPGTTPNEQFF
TRBV5-1	-	TRBJ2-1	CASSLSRTGGEQFF
TRBV5-1	-	TRBJ2-3	CASSLQRGEDTQYF
TRBV30	-	TRBJ2-1	CAWSDAPTSEQFF
TRBV9	-	TRBJ1-2	CASSVPQTGAYTF
TRBV5-1	-	TRBJ1-4	CASSPGHIPTNEKLFF
TRBV7-2	-	TRBJ2-7	CASNMLGLPYEQYF
TRBV5-4	-	TRBJ2-3	CASSLRLAGGLADTQYF
TRBV29-1	-	TRBJ1-5	CSAGDDRQPQHF
TRBV24-1	-	TRBJ1-5	CATQDGFNQPQHF
TRBV3-1	-	TRBJ1-4	CASSQERPEKLFF
TRBV5-1	-	TRBJ2-3	CASSSPRLETQYF
TRBV7-2	-	TRBJ2-3	CASSLLSGTGTDTQYF
TRBV20-1	-	TRBJ2-4	CSANRENIQYF
TRBV12-3/TRBV12-4	-	TRBJ2-2	CASSKSTGELFF
TRBV12-3/TRBV12-4	-	TRBJ2-3	CASRPRTFSDTQYF
TRBV5-5	-	TRBJ1-5	CASSSDRLPNQPQHF
TRBV29-1	-	TRBJ2-3	CSVDLVDTQYF
TRBV18	-	TRBJ2-1	CASSPSGTKNEQFF
TRBV30	-	TRBJ1-1	CAWLVWDRTLYTEAFF
TRBV19	-	TRBJ2-6	CASSIGSSGANVLTF
TRBV24-1	-	TRBJ2-5	CATSDARQETQYF
TRBV20-1	-	TRBJ2-1	CSAPLAGGNEQFF
TRBV29-1	-	TRBJ1-1	CSVDDDDWDTEAFF
TRBV7-9	-	TRBJ2-1	CASSPGLAGGAPFF
TRBV29-1	-	TRBJ2-2	CSVAPGSTGELFF
TRBV5-1	-	TRBJ1-5	CASSFPGTGENQPQHF
TRBV5-1	-	TRBJ2-1	CASSLGAEGNEQFF
TRBV3-1	-	TRBJ2-1	CASSHGRRFSNEQFF